These 25 T cell receptor beta chains were all obtained from the same sample, sequenced in a study of Tregs in tolerant kidney transplant recipients. Using immunoSEQ multiplex PCR, the repertoire was profiled, and TCRdb retains in-frame clones only, with some absent. The table lists 50,000 or so clones, 91% of them singletons. The specimen was Tregs from blood. These receptors were taken from a human donor in good health.

The chain joins TRBV5-1 to TRBJ2-7; no definite D call. Trimming pared 1 base from V and 1 base from J, leaving 6 bases between. Germline assignment: CDR1 SGHRS and CDR2 YFSETQ. The CDR3 has 13 amino acids. CDR3: CASSLSLSYEQYF. CDR3 DNA sequence: TGCGCCAGCAGCTTGTCCCTTTCCTACGAGCAGTACTTC.

This chain uses TRBV5-1 with TRBJ2-2; the D gene could be TRBD1 or TRBD2 (5 bases each). V lost 7 bases, J lost 4 bases, and 20 bases lay in between. Germline CDR1 reads SGHRS; CDR2 reads YFSETQ. This CDR3 is 16 amino acids long. CDR3 in amino acids: CASAPTRGPGTGELFF. The CDR3 DNA follows: TGCGCCAGCGCTCCAACCCGGGGCCCGGGCACCGGGGAGCTGTTTTTT.

The chain employs TRBV12-5 and TRBJ2-5; the D gene is possibly TRBD2 (6 bases). CDR1 is LGHNT, CDR2 FRNRAP, per germline. Trimming took 5 bases from V and 2 from J, leaving 24 bases between them. The CDR3 is 18 residues long. CDR3 sequence: CASGTNPLTSLRQETQYF. The CDR3 DNA reads TGTGCTAGTGGTACCAACCCCCTCACTAGCTTAAGGCAAGAGACCCAGTACTTC.

The chain combines TRBV19 with TRBJ2-3; no definite D call. Germline V gene data show CDR1 as LNHDA and CDR2 as SQIVND (reference sequence). CDR3 length equals 13 residues. V lost 0 bases to trimming and J lost 8 bases, with 9 bases between them. CDR3 residues: CASSIDLWGTQYF. CDR3 sequence (DNA): TGTGCCAGTAGTATAGATCTATGGGGTACGCAGTATTTT.

V and J are TRBV6-5 and TRBJ2-6; tentative D call: TRBD2 (5 bases). Between the trimmed V and J ends, which lost 2 bases and 2 bases, there was a span of 10 bases. The germline V gene encodes CDR1 MNHEY and CDR2 SVGAGI. The length of the CDR3 is 16 residues. The chain's CDR3 is CASSYPRGTGANVLTF. The CDR3 region has the DNA TGTGCCAGCAGTTACCCCCGGGGTACTGGGGCCAACGTCCTGACTTTC.

The chain employs TRBV19 and TRBJ2-7, with 8 bases matching TRBD1. Germline V gene sequence: CDR1 LNHDA, CDR2 SQIVND (reference sequence). J gave up 3 bases and V 3 bases, and 7 bases lay outside the gene matches. The CDR3 consists of 15 residues. The CDR3 nucleotides are TGTGCCAGTAGTATCCGCCCGGACAGGGTCTACGAGCAGTACTTC. Translated: CASSIRPDRVYEQYF.

The chain uses TRBV5-5 and TRBJ2-3, with 7 bases matching TRBD2. This CDR3 has 17 amino acids. The germline CDR1 and CDR2 sequences are SGHKS and YYEKEE (reference sequence). V shed 1 base and J 4 bases; nucleotides not matched to a gene: 12. The DNA of the CDR3 is TGTGCCAGCAGCTTGCCCCGACAAGCGGGAATAGCAGATACGCAGTATTTT. This codes for CASSLPRQAGIADTQYF.

This chain links TRBV4-2 with TRBJ2-1; TRBD1 agrees at 12 bases. The CDR3 is 19 amino acids. V lost 1 base, J lost 1 base, and 8 bases stayed unmatched. Germline CDR1 is LGHNA and CDR2 is YNFKEQ. The CDR3: CASSQAGTGGLRSYNEQFF. The CDR3 coding sequence is TGTGCCAGCAGCCAAGCGGGGACAGGGGGCCTCAGGTCCTACAATGAGCAGTTCTTC.

The CDR3 bases are TGTGCCAGCAGATGGACTAGCGGGTCGACGGGTGAGCAGTTCTTC. Translation: CASRWTSGSTGEQFF. The rearrangement uses TRBV6-1 and TRBJ2-1; 11 bases match TRBD2. The CDR3 consists of 15 residues. V shed 6 bases, J shed 9 bases, and the junction held 10 bases outside the gene matches. The V gene's germline CDR1 is MNHNS and CDR2 SASEGT.

Only one count was recorded for this clone. The rearrangement links TRBV7-6 to TRBJ2-2; TRBD2 matches at 9 bases. The germline gives CDR1 SGHVS, CDR2 FNYEAQ. The V gene end was trimmed by 7 bases and the J gene end by 6 bases; junction bases not matched to a gene: 9. This CDR3 has 15 residues. The CDR3: CASTLREGLAGELFF. The CDR3 nucleotides read TGTGCCAGCACTCTGCGGGAGGGCCTGGCCGGGGAGCTGTTTTTT.

The rearrangement uses TRBV5-1 and TRBJ2-1; the match to TRBD2 covers 9 bases. Germline CDR1 reads SGHRS; CDR2 reads YFSETQ. Unmatched junction bases numbered 2, after V lost 5 bases and J lost 2 bases. The CDR3 sequence is 14 residues long. The CDR3 nucleotides read TGCGCCAGCAGGGTAGCGGGAGCCTACAATGAGCAGTTCTTC. Residues: CASRVAGAYNEQFF.

This chain's CDR3 is CAISDPRTVTDTQYF. CDR3 bases: TGTGCCATCAGTGACCCTCGGACAGTCACAGATACGCAGTATTTT. The rearrangement joins TRBV10-3 to TRBJ2-3, with a possible D match to TRBD1 (6 bases). The CDR3 has 15 amino acids. With 3 bases removed from V and 2 bases from J, the gap between germline ends came to 12 bases. Germline V gene lookup returns CDR1 ENHRY and CDR2 SYGVKD.

This chain joins TRBV6-5 and TRBJ1-2; 9 bases match TRBD1. CDR1 MNHEY and CDR2 SVGAGI come from the germline V gene. V lost 5 bases and J lost 4; bases outside the gene matches: 8. CDR3 length: 15 residues. CDR3 DNA: TGTGCCAGCAGTAACCACAGGGGGCGCCCCTATGGCTACACCTTC. Protein sequence: CASSNHRGRPYGYTF.

V is TRBV15 and J is TRBJ2-5, with D maybe TRBD1 (6 bases). Germline V CDR1 and CDR2: LNHNV, YYDKDF (reference sequence). The CDR3 covers 13 residues. Deletions cut 3 bases from V and 2 bases from J, with 7 bases between. Written as DNA, the CDR3 is TGTGCCACCAGCAGTGGACAGCAAGAGACCCAGTACTTC. It yields the protein CATSSGQQETQYF.

V gene TRBV29-1 combines with J gene TRBJ1-1, with D tentatively TRBD1 (6 bases). Germline values: CDR1 SQVTM, CDR2 ANQGSEA. This CDR3 contains 14 residues. V was trimmed by 7 bases and J by 1 base, leaving 16 bases between them. The CDR3 DNA sequence: TGCAGCGCCGGTCGGACAGCCCCGAACACTGAAGCTTTCTTT. Translation gives CSAGRTAPNTEAFF. Complete variable domain (other parts from reference TRBV29-1 and TRBJ1-1): SAVISQKPSRDICQRGTSLTIQCQVDSQVTMMFWYRQQPGQSLTLIATANQGSEATYESGFVIDKFPISRPNLTFSTLTVSNMSPEDSSIYLCSAGRTAPNTEAFFGQGTRLTVV.

This rearrangement joins TRBV5-1 to TRBJ2-6; D not certain. This CDR3 is 11 amino acids long. Germline V gives CDR1 SGHRS, CDR2 YFSETQ. The V gene lost 3 bases and the J gene lost 16 bases, with 11 bases spanning the gap. Written as DNA, the CDR3 is TGCGCCAGCAGCTCCAACACCAGACTGACTTTC. Translating it yields CASSSNTRLTF.

This chain joins TRBV29-1 and TRBJ2-1; D not certain. Per the germline V gene, CDR1 is SQVTM and CDR2 is ANQGSEA. The V and J ends lost 8 bases and 3 bases respectively, with 14 bases between them. This CDR3 spans 13 amino acids. The CDR3 nucleotides read TGCAGCCATGACATCCGAAACTACAATGAGCAGTTCTTC. It codes for CSHDIRNYNEQFF.

The genes are TRBV27 and TRBJ2-3, with D uncertain. The CDR3 has 12 residues. Trimming stripped 1 base from V and 6 bases from J, with 5 bases between. In germline, CDR1 is MNHEY, CDR2 SMNVEV (reference sequence). CDR3 bases: TGTGCCAGCAGTTTATTTGGGGATACGCAGTATTTT. Translation: CASSLFGDTQYF.

The genes are TRBV4-1 and TRBJ2-1; 11 nucleotides match TRBD2. The ends lost 1 base at V and 4 bases at J; junction bases unmatched: 6. Germline V gene sequence: CDR1 MGHRA, CDR2 YSYEKL. This CDR3 has 17 residues. CDR3: CASSQAVAGGLYNEQFF. CDR3 DNA: TGCGCCAGCAGCCAAGCTGTAGCGGGGGGGCTTTACAATGAGCAGTTCTTC.

The chain couples TRBV6-5 to TRBJ1-5, with D perhaps matching TRBD1 (6 bases). V dropped 6 bases and J dropped 0 bases, with 12 bases sitting between them. The CDR3 loop spans 15 amino acids. CDR1 MNHEY and CDR2 SVGAGI come from the germline V gene. The CDR3 loop is CASRPGQTSNQPQHF. CDR3 sequence (DNA): TGTGCCAGCAGGCCTGGACAGACTAGCAATCAGCCCCAGCATTTT.

The CDR3 protein is CASSIIQGRNEQFF. CDR3 sequence (DNA): TGTGCCAGTAGTATAATACAGGGTCGGAATGAGCAGTTCTTC. The chain has TRBV19 and TRBJ2-1; weak D call: TRBD1 (6 bases). Deletions cut 2 bases from V and 7 bases from J, with 12 bases between. CDR3 length: 14 residues. The germline V gene has CDR1 LNHDA and CDR2 SQIVND (reference sequence).

The V gene is TRBV30, the J gene TRBJ1-6; unclear D gene. This CDR3 spans 11 amino acids. Germline CDR1 is GTSNPN and CDR2 is SVGIG (reference sequence). Trimming removed 5 bases from V and 14 bases from J, with 13 bases in between. In DNA, the CDR3 is TGTGCCTGGTCCCGGGCCCCGGCCCTCCACTTT. It is translated as CAWSRAPALHF.

V gene TRBV2 combines with J gene TRBJ1-1; D is unresolved. Germline CDR1 is SNHLY and CDR2 is FYNNEI. The CDR3 is 13 amino acids. Trimming left V 2 bases short and J 0 bases short, with 4 bases between. The CDR3 DNA sequence: TGTGCCAGCAGTGAACAGGTGAACACTGAAGCTTTCTTT. Translation gives CASSEQVNTEAFF.

This clone is a singleton in its sample. The chain couples TRBV4-1 to TRBJ2-6; 9 bases map to TRBD1. J was trimmed by 2 bases and V by 1 base; bases with no gene match: 3. Germline CDR1 and CDR2: MGHRA and YSYEKL. There are 17 residues in the CDR3. The CDR3 coding sequence is TGCGCCAGCAGCCAAGCCCGGACAGGGGCTGGGGCCAACGTCCTGACTTTC. It codes for CASSQARTGAGANVLTF.

The chain carries TRBV25-1 and TRBJ1-4; D may be TRBD1 (6 bases). Deletions cut 7 bases from V and 8 bases from J, with 14 bases between. Germline CDR1 and CDR2: MGHDK and SYGVNS. The CDR3 spans 13 residues. The CDR3 DNA sequence: TGTGCCAGCAACGACAGGATAGTGGAAAAACTGTTTTTT. It yields the protein CASNDRIVEKLFF. Together with reference TRBV25-1 and TRBJ1-4, the CDR3 gives the full variable domain: EADIYQTPRYLVIGTGKKITLECSQTMGHDKMYWYQQDPGMELHLIHYSYGVNSTEKGDLSSESTVSRIRTEHFPLTLESARPSHTSQYLCASNDRIVEKLFFGSGTQLSVL.